This entry lists 24 T cell receptor beta chains sequenced from one sample in a study of blood T cell repertoires in COVID-19. Some clones are missing from TCRdb's copy, which holds only in-frame ones; the method was immunoSEQ multiplex PCR. The sample consists of about 38,000 clones, 85% of them appearing once. The sequenced sample consisted of peripheral blood. These receptors were taken from a man over 45 with active COVID-19.

The sample holds one count of this clone. The gene calls are TRBV6-5 and TRBJ2-2; tentative D call: TRBD2 (6 bases). The CDR3 covers 14 residues. Trimming removed 6 bases at V and 4 bases at J, with 12 bases between. Germline lookup yields CDR1 MNHEY and CDR2 SVGAGI. CDR3: CASSPRGGTGELFF. The CDR3 DNA follows: TGTGCCAGCAGCCCCCGGGGAGGCACCGGGGAGCTGTTTTTT.

The chain combines TRBV4-2 with TRBJ2-2; 8 bases are shared with TRBD1. Germline V CDR1 and CDR2: LGHNA, YNFKEQ. The CDR3 is 15 residues long. Trimming removed 4 bases from V and 0 bases from J; junction bases left unmatched: 1. CDR3 bases: TGTGCCAGCAGCCCGGACAGGGCGAACACCGGGGAGCTGTTTTTT. It is translated as CASSPDRANTGELFF.

V and J are TRBV6-5 and TRBJ2-2; 8 nucleotides align to TRBD2. Germline V CDR1 and CDR2: MNHEY, SVGAGI. The V segment lost 8 bases and the J segment 7 bases; nucleotides outside the gene matches: 12. The CDR3 length is 15 residues. As DNA, the CDR3 is TGTGCCAGCGGGTCGAGCGGGGGCTCCGTCGGGGAGCTGTTTTTT. It yields the protein CASGSSGGSVGELFF.

There are a few counts of this clone. The chain recombines TRBV7-8 with TRBJ2-7, with 9 bases aligning to TRBD2. Trimming cost V 10 bases and J 1 base; bases outside gene matches: 8. The CDR3 is 14 residues long. From germline, CDR1 is SGHVS and CDR2 FQNEAQ. The CDR3 loop is CATGTSGLSYEQYF. The DNA for the CDR3 is TGTGCCACCGGAACTAGCGGGTTGTCCTACGAGCAGTACTTC.

The J gene is TRBJ1-2, the V gene TRBV3-1 (or the pseudogene TRBV3-2), with D possibly matching TRBD1 (5 bases). The germline V gene encodes CDR1 LGHDT and CDR2 YNNKEL (reference sequence). V was trimmed by 0 bases and J by 5 bases, leaving 13 bases between them. The CDR3 covers 15 residues. CDR3 bases: TGTGCCAGCAGCCAAGATCCCGGGGGAGGGTATGGCTACACCTTC. Translating it yields CASSQDPGGGYGYTF.

The chain uses TRBV7-2 and TRBJ1-3; 8 nucleotides line up with TRBD1. The CDR3 covers 15 residues. Germline V gene sequence: CDR1 SGHTA, CDR2 FQGNSA. Losses at the gene ends were 3 bases for V and 4 bases for J; bases not matched to a gene: 5. The CDR3 DNA reads TGTGCCAGCAGCTTTACGACAGGGGTGGGAAACACCATATATTTT. Amino acid sequence: CASSFTTGVGNTIYF.

The chain couples TRBV18 to TRBJ1-5; D remains unclear. Trimming shortened V by 4 bases and J by 5 bases, and 12 bases separated the two germline ends. Germline V gene sequence: CDR1 KGHSH, CDR2 LQKENI. This CDR3 spans 14 amino acids. The CDR3 loop is CASSQGSRDQPQHF. In nucleotides, the CDR3 is TGTGCCAGCTCACAAGGATCGAGGGATCAGCCCCAGCATTTT. Combining the CDR3 with reference TRBV18 and TRBJ1-5 gives the whole variable domain NAGVMQNPRHLVRRRGQEARLRCSPMKGHSHVYWYRQLPEEGLKFMVYLQKENIIDESGMPKERFSAEFPKEGPSILRIQQVVRGDSAAYFCASSQGSRDQPQHFGDGTRLSIL.

This clone was detected a few times. V is TRBV7-2 and J is TRBJ2-5; D might be TRBD2 (5 bases). V was trimmed by 5 bases and J by 9 bases, leaving 19 bases between them. In germline, CDR1 is SGHTA, CDR2 FQGNSA. CDR3 size: 14 residues. CDR3 DNA: TGTGCCAGCAGCCAGGTCTCGGCGGGTGGCCCCCAGTACTTC. It yields the protein CASSQVSAGGPQYF.

This clone has just a few counts. The chain is built from TRBV3-1 (or the pseudogene TRBV3-2) and TRBJ1-3; possible D gene TRBD1, 6 bases. Trimming cost V 8 bases and J 2 bases, with 16 bases left between them. Germline values: CDR1 LGHDT, CDR2 YNNKEL (reference sequence). This CDR3 has 15 amino acids. DNA for the CDR3: TGTGCCAGCGGGAACAGGGCTAGAGCTGGAAACACCATATATTTT. It is translated as CASGNRARAGNTIYF.

This clone has a single count. The gene calls are TRBV7-8 and TRBJ2-1; 10 positions match TRBD2. The length of the CDR3 is 17 residues. The ends lost 1 base at V and 4 bases at J; junction bases unmatched: 7. Germline-derived CDR1 and CDR2 are SGHVS and FQNEAQ. This chain's CDR3 is CASSLVSLAGEYNEQFF. Written as DNA, the CDR3 is TGTGCCAGCAGCTTAGTATCTCTAGCGGGGGAGTACAATGAGCAGTTCTTC.

This rearrangement joins TRBV7-8 to TRBJ1-5; TRBD1 is a possible D gene (5 bases). Germline lookup yields CDR1 SGHVS and CDR2 FQNEAQ. V was pared by 0 bases and J by 5 bases, with 17 bases between. The length of the CDR3 is 17 residues. The CDR3 reads CASSLAGGLSYHQPQHF. In nucleotides, the CDR3 is TGTGCCAGCAGCTTAGCCGGGGGACTCTCCTATCATCAGCCCCAGCATTTT.

The V call is TRBV9, the J call TRBJ1-5, with 9 bases aligning to TRBD1. V gave up 2 bases and J gave up 3 bases; unmatched junction bases: 3. The CDR3 totals 15 residues. Germline V gene data show CDR1 as SGDLS and CDR2 as YYNGEE. The CDR3 reads CASSVGTGINQPQHF. CDR3 DNA: TGTGCCAGCAGCGTGGGGACAGGGATCAATCAGCCCCAGCATTTT.

The rearrangement joins TRBV4-3 to TRBJ2-6; TRBD1 aligns across 7 bases. Germline lookup yields CDR1 LGHNA and CDR2 YSLEER. Trimming cost V 4 bases and J 4 bases; bases outside gene matches: 4. CDR3 length equals 15 residues. The CDR3 DNA reads as TGCGCCAGCAGCCGAACAGGGGCAGGGGCCAACGTCCTGACTTTC. It specifies CASSRTGAGANVLTF.

The chain recombines TRBV5-1 with TRBJ2-1, with 14 bases lining up with TRBD2. This CDR3 region has 15 residues. The V and J ends lost 4 bases and 10 bases, in that order; junction bases with no gene match: 7. Germline loops: CDR1 SGHRS, CDR2 YFSETQ. CDR3 sequence: CASSPGTSGGLEQFF. DNA for the CDR3: TGCGCCAGCAGCCCAGGGACTAGCGGGGGTTTGGAGCAGTTCTTC.

The CDR3 loop reads CASSDPGTGADTQYF. The CDR3 DNA sequence: TGTGCCAGCAGTGACCCCGGGACAGGGGCGGATACGCAGTATTTT. V gene TRBV28 combines with J gene TRBJ2-3, with 10 nucleotides matching TRBD1. This CDR3 has 15 residues. The V gene end was trimmed by 5 bases and the J gene end by 6 bases; junction bases not matched to a gene: 8. From germline, CDR1 is MDHEN and CDR2 SYDVKM.

The chain recombines TRBV6-5 with TRBJ1-2, with D possibly being TRBD1 (5 bases). Germline loops: CDR1 MNHEY, CDR2 SVGAGI. Trimming took 2 bases from V and 1 from J, leaving 14 bases between them. This CDR3 has 16 residues. Here the CDR3 DNA reads TGTGCCAGCAGTTACCAGACAGCGATTAATAACTATGGCTACACCTTC. Translated: CASSYQTAINNYGYTF.

The chain employs TRBV9 and TRBJ2-1; D uncertain. V was clipped by 4 bases and J by 12 bases, with 11 bases between them. The CDR3 contains 11 residues. Germline V lookup: CDR1 SGDLS, CDR2 YYNGEE. CDR3 coding DNA: TGTGCCAGCAGCTCCTCAGGTCGGCAGTTCTTC. Amino acid sequence: CASSSSGRQFF.

V and J are TRBV5-1 and TRBJ1-1; possible D gene TRBD1, 6 bases. This CDR3 spans 13 amino acids. The V end lost 4 bases, the J end lost 1 base, and 8 bases lay between the germline ends. Germline CDR1 reads SGHRS; CDR2 reads YFSETQ. The CDR3 loop is CASSGGQNTEAFF. The CDR3 DNA sequence: TGCGCCAGCAGCGGGGGACAGAACACTGAAGCTTTCTTT.

The genes are TRBV5-1 and TRBJ2-7; the D gene is possibly TRBD1 (5 bases). Germline-derived CDR1 and CDR2 are SGHRS and YFSETQ. Trimming took off 1 base at V and 0 bases at J, with 14 bases between the two ends. The CDR3 loop spans 16 amino acids. The CDR3 region has the DNA TGCGCCAGCAGCTTGCCCCCCCAGGGATCCTCCTACGAGCAGTACTTC. This codes for CASSLPPQGSSYEQYF.

This chain connects TRBV19 to TRBJ2-3; maybe TRBD1 (5 bases). This CDR3 is built from 14 residues. CDR1 and CDR2 from the germline V gene are LNHDA and SQIVND (reference sequence). Trimming pared 5 bases from V and 0 bases from J, leaving 9 bases between. CDR3 in DNA: TGTGCCAGTAGTCAACAGGCCAGCACAGATACGCAGTATTTT. Its protein is CASSQQASTDTQYF.

V usage is TRBV6-2 or TRBV6-3 and J usage is TRBJ2-7, with no clear D. The CDR3 sequence is 15 residues long. Germline-derived CDR1 and CDR2 are MNHEY and SVGEGT. Trimming shortened V by 2 bases and J by 0 bases, and 11 bases separated the two germline ends. CDR3 in amino acids: CASSYGQANSYEQYF. The DNA for the CDR3 is TGTGCCAGCAGTTACGGGCAGGCTAACTCCTACGAGCAGTACTTC.

The chain joins TRBV7-2 to TRBJ2-3, with a weak D call TRBD1 (5 bases). Trimming stripped 1 base from V and 1 base from J, with 9 bases between. The CDR3 loop spans 15 amino acids. Germline V gives CDR1 SGHTA, CDR2 FQGNSA. CDR3 in DNA: TGTGCCAGCAGCTTAGTGGTGGGGCGCACAGATACGCAGTATTTT. It yields the protein CASSLVVGRTDTQYF.

Judged by abundance, this clone is medium-sized (0.01 to 0.1%). The rearrangement joins TRBV12-3 or TRBV12-4 to TRBJ2-1; D gene uncertain. Trimming took 3 bases from V and 5 from J, leaving 2 bases between them. This CDR3 region has 11 residues. The CDR3 coding sequence is TGTGCCAGCAGTTTTAACAATGAGCAGTTCTTC. This translates into CASSFNNEQFF.

This sequence joins TRBV19 and TRBJ2-7; 11 bases match TRBD1. Germline CDR1 reads LNHDA; CDR2 reads SQIVND (reference sequence). This CDR3 has 15 amino acids. V gave up 5 bases and J gave up 7 bases; unmatched junction bases: 10. The CDR3 reads CASSDPGQGVEEQYF. CDR3 nucleotides: TGTGCCAGTAGTGATCCGGGACAGGGGGTAGAAGAGCAGTACTTC. The whole variable domain, remainder taken from reference TRBV19 and TRBJ2-7, is DGGITQSPKYLFRKEGQNVTLSCEQNLNHDAMYWYRQDPGQGLRLIYYSQIVNDFQKGDIAEGYSVSREKKESFPLTVTSAQKNPTAFYLCASSDPGQGVEEQYFGPGTRLTVT.